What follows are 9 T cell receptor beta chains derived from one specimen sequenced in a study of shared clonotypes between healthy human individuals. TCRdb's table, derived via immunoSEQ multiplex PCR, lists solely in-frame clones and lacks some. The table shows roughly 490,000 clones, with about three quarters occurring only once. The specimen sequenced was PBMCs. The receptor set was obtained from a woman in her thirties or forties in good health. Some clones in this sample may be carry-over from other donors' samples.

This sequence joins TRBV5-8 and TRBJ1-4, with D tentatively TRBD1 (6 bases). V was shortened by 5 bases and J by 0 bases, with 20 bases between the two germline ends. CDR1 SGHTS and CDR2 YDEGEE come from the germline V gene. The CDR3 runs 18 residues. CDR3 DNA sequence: TGTGCCAGCAGACCCTTTGCGGGGGGGGCTGCAACTAATGAAAAACTGTTTTTT. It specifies CASRPFAGGAATNEKLFF.

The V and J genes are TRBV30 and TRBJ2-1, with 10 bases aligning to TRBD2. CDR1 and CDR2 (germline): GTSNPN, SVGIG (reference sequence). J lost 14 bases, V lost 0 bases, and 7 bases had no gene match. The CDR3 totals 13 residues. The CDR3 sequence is CAWSVKLAGVEFF. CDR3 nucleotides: TGTGCCTGGAGTGTAAAGCTAGCGGGAGTTGAGTTCTTC.

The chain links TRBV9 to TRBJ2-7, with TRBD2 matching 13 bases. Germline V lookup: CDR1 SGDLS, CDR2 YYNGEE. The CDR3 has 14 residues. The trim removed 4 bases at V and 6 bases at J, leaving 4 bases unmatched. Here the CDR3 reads CASSSGLAGFEQYF. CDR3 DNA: TGTGCCAGCAGCTCGGGACTAGCGGGATTCGAGCAGTACTTC.

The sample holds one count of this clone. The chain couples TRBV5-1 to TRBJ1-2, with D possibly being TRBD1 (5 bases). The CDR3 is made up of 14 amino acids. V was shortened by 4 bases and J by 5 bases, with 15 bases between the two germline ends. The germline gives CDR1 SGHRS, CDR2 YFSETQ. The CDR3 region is CASSGGDVPYGYTF. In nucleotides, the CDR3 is TGCGCCAGCAGCGGGGGGGACGTGCCTTATGGCTACACCTTC.

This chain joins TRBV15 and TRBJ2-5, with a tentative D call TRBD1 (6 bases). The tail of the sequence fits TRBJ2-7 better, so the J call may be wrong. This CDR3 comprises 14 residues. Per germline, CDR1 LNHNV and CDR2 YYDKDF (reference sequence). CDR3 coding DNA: TGTGCCACCAGCAGAGCGGGACAATTTTACGAGCAGTACTTC. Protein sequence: CATSRAGQFYEQYF.

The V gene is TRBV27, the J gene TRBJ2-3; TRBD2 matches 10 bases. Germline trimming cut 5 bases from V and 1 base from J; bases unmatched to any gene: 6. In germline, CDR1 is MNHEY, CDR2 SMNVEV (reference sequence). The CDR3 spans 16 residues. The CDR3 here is CASSRGGTSGTDTQYF. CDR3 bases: TGTGCCAGCAGTCGGGGCGGGACTAGCGGCACAGATACGCAGTATTTT.

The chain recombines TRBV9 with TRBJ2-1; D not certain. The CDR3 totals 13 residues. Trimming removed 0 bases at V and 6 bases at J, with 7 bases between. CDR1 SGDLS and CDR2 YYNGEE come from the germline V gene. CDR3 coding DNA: TGTGCCAGCAGCGTAGGGGTTCGCAATGAGCAGTTCTTC. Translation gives CASSVGVRNEQFF.

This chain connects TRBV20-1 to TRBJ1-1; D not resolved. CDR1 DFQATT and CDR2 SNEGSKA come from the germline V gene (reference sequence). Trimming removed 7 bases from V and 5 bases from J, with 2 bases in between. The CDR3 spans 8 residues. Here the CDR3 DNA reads TGCAGTGTAACTGAAGCTTTCTTT. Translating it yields CSVTEAFF.

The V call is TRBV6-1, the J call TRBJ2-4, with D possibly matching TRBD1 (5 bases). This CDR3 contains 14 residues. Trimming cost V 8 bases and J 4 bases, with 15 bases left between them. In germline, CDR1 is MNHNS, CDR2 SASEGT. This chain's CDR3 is CASVLGRGKNIQYF. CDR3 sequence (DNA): TGTGCCAGCGTCTTGGGGCGAGGTAAAAACATTCAGTACTTC.